The 29 T cell receptor beta chains listed next were all sequenced from one sample in a study of blood T cell repertoires in COVID-19. Sequencing used immunoSEQ multiplex PCR; TCRdb keeps in-frame clones, though not all of them. Found here are about 260,000 clones, 88% of them singletons; the top ten hold roughly 4%. The sample consisted of peripheral blood. Source of these receptors: a man aged 55 to 70 who had recovered from COVID-19.

The chain links TRBV12-3 or TRBV12-4 to TRBJ2-3; tentatively, D is TRBD2 (5 bases). Trimming cost V 3 bases and J 3 bases, with 7 bases left between them. This CDR3 spans 13 amino acids. In DNA form, the CDR3 reads TGTGCCAGCAGTTTCGGGGAAACAGATACGCAGTATTTT. It specifies CASSFGETDTQYF.

As regards this clone: This specimen includes other DNA sequences encoding the same CDR3. The chain uses TRBV9 and TRBJ1-6; D gene uncertain. The ends were cut back, 0 bases at V and 8 bases at J, with 9 bases in the middle. CDR1 is SGDLS and CDR2 is YYNGEE in the germline V gene. This CDR3 is built from 14 residues. DNA of the CDR3: TGTGCCAGCAGCGTAGGAGGTTTTGATTCACCCCTCCACTTT. This sequence encodes CASSVGGFDSPLHF.

The rearrangement joins TRBV19 to TRBJ2-7; no clear D gene. From germline, CDR1 is LNHDA and CDR2 SQIVND (reference sequence). The CDR3 is 14 amino acids. Trimming shortened V by 6 bases and J by 3 bases, and 15 bases separated the two germline ends. This chain's CDR3 is CASRTTYPFYEQYF. The CDR3 DNA is TGTGCCAGTAGGACGACATACCCTTTCTACGAGCAGTACTTC.

The chain has TRBV7-8 and TRBJ1-2; TRBD1 matches 7 bases. The CDR3 sequence is 15 residues long. Germline CDR1 is SGHVS and CDR2 is FQNEAQ. The trim removed 1 base at V and 4 bases at J, leaving 6 bases unmatched. In nucleotides, the CDR3 is TGTGCCAGCAGCTTAGGTGACAGGGCGGCCTATGGCTACACCTTC. Translating gives CASSLGDRAAYGYTF.

The V call is TRBV2, the J call TRBJ2-7, with a weak D call TRBD2 (7 bases). This CDR3 spans 15 amino acids. V gave up 0 bases and J gave up 4 bases, with 13 bases separating them. In germline, CDR1 is SNHLY, CDR2 FYNNEI. In DNA, the CDR3 is TGTGCCAGCAGTGAAGCGGGGGGGCTCCCTTACGAGCAGTACTTC. This translates into CASSEAGGLPYEQYF.

The chain employs TRBV6-1 and TRBJ1-3; possibly TRBD1 for D (5 bases). The CDR3 runs to 15 residues. Trimming took 2 bases from V and 4 from J, leaving 12 bases between them. Germline V gives CDR1 MNHNS, CDR2 SASEGT. CDR3 residues: CASSEMGKGGNTIYF. CDR3 nucleotides: TGTGCCAGCAGTGAAATGGGGAAGGGGGGAAACACCATATATTTT.

The genes are TRBV6-1 and TRBJ1-3; 8 positions agree with TRBD1. CDR1 and CDR2 (germline): MNHNS, SASEGT. The CDR3 sequence is 16 residues long. J lost 2 bases, V lost 4 bases, and 7 bases had no gene match. In DNA, the CDR3 is TGTGCCAGCAGTGGGATGACAGGGGAGACTGGAAACACCATATATTTT. Translation gives CASSGMTGETGNTIYF.

The rearrangement joins TRBV3-1 (or the pseudogene TRBV3-2) to TRBJ1-1; a possible D gene is TRBD1 (5 bases). The V end lost 6 bases, the J end lost 0 bases, and 17 bases lay between the germline ends. This CDR3 spans 16 amino acids. The V gene's germline CDR1 is LGHDT and CDR2 YNNKEL (reference sequence). CDR3 nucleotide sequence: TGTGCCAGCAGGCGCGGCTCCGGGGGAATGAACACTGAAGCTTTCTTT. It is translated as CASRRGSGGMNTEAFF.

The rearrangement links TRBV4-2 to TRBJ1-2; D gene unclear. The CDR3 is 16 residues long. The germline V gene encodes CDR1 LGHNA and CDR2 YNFKEQ. V shed 4 bases and J shed 5 bases, with 20 bases lying between them. Here the CDR3 reads CASSPSMTPFEYGYTF. Here the CDR3 DNA reads TGTGCCAGCAGCCCATCAATGACACCCTTTGAATATGGCTACACCTTC.

The chain couples TRBV7-9 to TRBJ2-2; D uncertain. The CDR3 sequence is 14 residues long. CDR1 and CDR2 (germline): SEHNR, FQNEAQ (reference sequence). The V and J ends lost 5 bases and 6 bases respectively, with 13 bases between them. The CDR3: CASSPSLVAGELFF. The CDR3 DNA follows: TGTGCCAGCAGCCCTAGTCTCGTTGCCGGGGAGCTGTTTTTT.

The V gene is TRBV7-9, the J gene TRBJ1-4; no reliable D call. The V end lost 1 base, the J end lost 0 bases, and 12 bases lay between the germline ends. Germline V gives CDR1 SEHNR, CDR2 FQNEAQ (reference sequence). This CDR3 comprises 17 residues. The CDR3, as DNA: TGTGCCAGCAGCTTAGGACAAAGAAGTGCAACTAATGAAAAACTGTTTTTT. Its translation: CASSLGQRSATNEKLFF.

The rearrangement uses TRBV7-3 and TRBJ2-7; the match to TRBD1 covers 8 bases. Germline CDR1 and CDR2: SGHTA and FQGTGA. The CDR3 is made up of 12 amino acids. The trim removed 3 bases at V and 6 bases at J, leaving 1 base unmatched. CDR3 amino acids: CASSFTGGEQYF. DNA for the CDR3: TGTGCCAGCAGCTTTACAGGGGGCGAGCAGTACTTC.

This rearrangement joins TRBV7-8 to TRBJ1-2; possibly TRBD1 for D (6 bases). From germline, CDR1 is SGHVS and CDR2 FQNEAQ. Trimming removed 0 bases from V and 8 bases from J, with 13 bases in between. The CDR3 loop spans 14 amino acids. The CDR3 nucleotides are TGTGCCAGCAGCTTAGCTCAGGGGTTTCGAGGCTACACCTTC. It encodes CASSLAQGFRGYTF.

V gene TRBV11-2 combines with J gene TRBJ2-7, with TRBD1 identical over 10 bases. The trim removed 2 bases at V and 2 bases at J, leaving 3 bases unmatched. The CDR3 totals 15 residues. Germline CDR1 reads SGHAT; CDR2 reads FQNNGV. CDR3 DNA: TGTGCCAGCAGCTTACCCGGACAGGGGGCCTACGAGCAGTACTTC. It encodes CASSLPGQGAYEQYF. Drawing the rest from reference TRBV11-2 and TRBJ2-7, the complete variable domain is EAGVAQSPRYKIIEKRQSVAFWCNPISGHATLYWYQQILGQGPKLLIQFQNNGVVDDSQLPKDRFSAERLKGVDSTLKIQPAKLEDSAVYLCASSLPGQGAYEQYFGPGTRLTVT.

This clone was observed a single time. The chain recombines TRBV13 with TRBJ1-1, with D possibly being TRBD1 (5 bases). The V end was cut by 1 base, the J end by 8 bases, with 5 bases between. This CDR3 region has 11 residues. Germline V gene lookup returns CDR1 PRHDT and CDR2 FYEKMQ (reference sequence). The CDR3 nucleotides read TGTGCCAGCAGCTTAGACAGGGAAGCTTTCTTT. Translation: CASSLDREAFF.

This chain uses TRBV15 with TRBJ2-7, with D hard to call. Trimming shortened V by 1 base and J by 4 bases, and 8 bases separated the two germline ends. CDR3 size: 13 residues. Per the germline V gene, CDR1 is LNHNV and CDR2 is YYDKDF (reference sequence). This chain's CDR3 is CATSRVRVYEQYF. CDR3 coding DNA: TGTGCCACCAGCAGAGTCCGGGTGTACGAGCAGTACTTC.

The chain is built from TRBV2 and TRBJ2-3; 11 nucleotides align to TRBD2. Germline V gives CDR1 SNHLY, CDR2 FYNNEI. The CDR3 is 13 residues long. After removal of 1 base from V and 11 bases from J, the junction contained 2 bases not matched to a gene. CDR3 DNA sequence: TGTGCCAGCAGTGAAGAGCTAGCGGGGGGGCAGTATTTT. This translates into CASSEELAGGQYF.

This chain uses TRBV30 with TRBJ2-7, with 7 bases aligning to TRBD2. Germline assignment: CDR1 GTSNPN and CDR2 SVGIG (reference sequence). The V gene end was trimmed by 3 bases and the J gene end by 3 bases; junction bases not matched to a gene: 8. The CDR3 contains 14 residues. CDR3 coding DNA: TGTGCCTGGAGCCCACTAGCGACATTCTACGAGCAGTACTTC. Amino acid sequence: CAWSPLATFYEQYF.

The gene calls are TRBV27 and TRBJ1-5; the match to TRBD1 covers 11 bases. The ends lost 4 bases at V and 3 bases at J; junction bases unmatched: 8. There are 17 residues in the CDR3. CDR1 is MNHEY and CDR2 is SMNVEV in the germline V gene (reference sequence). CDR3 DNA: TGTGCCAGCAGTTCAAGATGGACAGGGGGCTCCAATCAGCCCCAGCATTTT. This translates into CASSSRWTGGSNQPQHF.

This clone was counted a single time. The same CDR3 also results from other DNA sequences found in this sample. The chain carries TRBV5-1 and TRBJ1-4, with a weak D call TRBD1 (5 bases). This CDR3 is 15 amino acids long. Germline values: CDR1 SGHRS, CDR2 YFSETQ. Trimming pared 4 bases from V and 3 bases from J, leaving 13 bases between. This chain's CDR3 is CASSRTGEANEKLFF. CDR3 bases: TGCGCCAGCAGCCGCACAGGAGAGGCTAATGAAAAACTGTTTTTT.

V and J are TRBV4-1 and TRBJ1-6, with TRBD1 matching over 7 bases. The CDR3 sequence is 16 residues long. With 1 base clipped from V and 4 bases from J, the junction kept 4 bases outside the gene matches. Germline CDR1 and CDR2: MGHRA and YSYEKL. The CDR3 DNA reads as TGCGCCAGCAGCCAAGGGACAGGTGTTTATAATTCACCCCTCCACTTT. It is translated as CASSQGTGVYNSPLHF.

The chain is built from TRBV9 and TRBJ2-3, with 11 bases aligning to TRBD2. This CDR3 comprises 15 residues. The V and J ends lost 4 bases and 6 bases, in that order; junction bases with no gene match: 7. CDR1 and CDR2 (germline): SGDLS, YYNGEE. In DNA form, the CDR3 reads TGTGCCAGCAGCCTTAGCGGGGGGGCGGCTGATACGCAGTATTTT. It encodes CASSLSGGAADTQYF.

The chain carries TRBV27 and TRBJ2-2; maybe TRBD1 (6 bases). Per germline, CDR1 MNHEY and CDR2 SMNVEV (reference sequence). Trimming removed 10 bases at V and 4 bases at J, with 16 bases between. The CDR3 consists of 14 residues. In DNA form, the CDR3 reads TGTGCCACCGAACCACAGGGTAGCACCGGGGAGCTGTTTTTT. This codes for CATEPQGSTGELFF.

This clone was picked up one time. This chain joins TRBV3-1 (or the pseudogene TRBV3-2) and TRBJ2-7; 7 bases agree with TRBD1. Losses at the gene ends were 3 bases for V and 2 bases for J; bases not matched to a gene: 7. Germline V CDR1 and CDR2: LGHDT, YNNKEL (reference sequence). The CDR3 extends over 15 amino acids. CDR3 nucleotides: TGTGCCAGCAGCCAGAGCGACAGGGAAACCTACGAGCAGTACTTC. It yields the protein CASSQSDRETYEQYF.

The V gene is TRBV27, the J gene TRBJ1-2; tentatively, D is TRBD1 (6 bases). This CDR3 region has 15 residues. Germline lookup yields CDR1 MNHEY and CDR2 SMNVEV (reference sequence). Between the trimmed V and J ends, which lost 6 bases and 4 bases, there was a span of 18 bases. The CDR3: CASRDLGGGGYGYTF. In DNA form, the CDR3 reads TGTGCCAGCAGGGACCTCGGGGGCGGGGGCTATGGCTACACCTTC.

The rearrangement joins TRBV5-1 to TRBJ2-1; D is possibly TRBD1 (5 bases). The V gene lost 0 bases and the J gene lost 6 bases, with 10 bases spanning the gap. Germline assignment: CDR1 SGHRS and CDR2 YFSETQ. This CDR3 region has 14 residues. CDR3 bases: TGCGCCAGCAGCTTGGTAGGGGTCCCCAATGAGCAGTTCTTC. It is translated as CASSLVGVPNEQFF.

This clone was seen many times. Other DNA sequences of this sample code for an identical CDR3. This chain joins TRBV6-1 and TRBJ2-5; 7 nucleotides match TRBD2. The germline V gene encodes CDR1 MNHNS and CDR2 SASEGT. The length of the CDR3 is 16 residues. V was pared by 0 bases and J by 2 bases, with 6 bases of the junction left unmatched. Written as DNA, the CDR3 is TGTGCCAGCAGTGAAGCGGGCGGGGGAGTTCAAGAGACCCAGTACTTC. The encoded protein is CASSEAGGGVQETQYF.

CDR3 loop: CASRSRRGTLRAFF. In nucleotides, the CDR3 is TGTGCCAGTAGGTCCCGACGGGGGACTTTAAGGGCTTTCTTT. This chain links TRBV19 with TRBJ1-1, with TRBD1 as a possible D gene (5 bases). V lost 6 bases and J lost 11, with 22 bases in between. This CDR3 contains 14 residues. The V gene's germline CDR1 is LNHDA and CDR2 SQIVND (reference sequence).

The rearrangement uses TRBV4-2 and TRBJ1-2; possible D gene TRBD1, 6 bases. Germline CDR1 LGHNA, CDR2 YNFKEQ. This CDR3 spans 19 amino acids. V lost 0 bases to trimming and J lost 5 bases, with 25 bases between them. CDR3 loop: CASSQESSAGGGPGYGYTF. The CDR3 DNA follows: TGTGCCAGCAGCCAAGAAAGTTCGGCTGGCGGGGGGCCAGGGTATGGCTACACCTTC.